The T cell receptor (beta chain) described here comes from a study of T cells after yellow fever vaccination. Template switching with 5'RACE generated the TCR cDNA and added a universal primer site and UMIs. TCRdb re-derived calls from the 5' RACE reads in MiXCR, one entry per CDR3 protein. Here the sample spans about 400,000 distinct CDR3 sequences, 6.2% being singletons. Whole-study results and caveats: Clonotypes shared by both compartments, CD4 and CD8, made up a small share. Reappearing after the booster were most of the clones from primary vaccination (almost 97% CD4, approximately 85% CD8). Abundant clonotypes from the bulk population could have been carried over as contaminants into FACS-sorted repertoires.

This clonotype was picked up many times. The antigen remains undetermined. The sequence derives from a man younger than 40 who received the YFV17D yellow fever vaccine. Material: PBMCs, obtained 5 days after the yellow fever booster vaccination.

CDR3 DNA: TGTGCCAGCTCGACGACCGGGGCCAAAAACATTCAGTACTTC. As protein: CASSTTGAKNIQYF. J is TRBJ2-4 and V is TRBV28; D unclear. CDR3 size: 14 residues. Trimming stripped 8 bases from V and 1 base from J, with 12 bases between. The germline V gene has CDR1 MDHEN and CDR2 SYDVKM.